Reported below is one T cell receptor beta chain. Its antigen is currently unknown. The sample is drawn from a study of cytomegalovirus exposure and HLA in healthy donors. General study findings and limits: A later analysis found most CMV-associated TCR beta chains apparently HLA-restricted. Presence/absence analyses rested on an assumption that sequencing depth was roughly uniform across donors. In a later analysis, donors in an Asian-associated ancestry cluster reportedly had fewer N-insertions in productive TCRs than the cohort mean.

Researchers ran the PCR with 60 Vbeta and 13 Jbeta primers. TCRdb keeps only in-frame clones here, not all; method: immunoSEQ multiplex PCR. Of hundreds of thousands of clones in the sample, approximately 68% were seen once. CDR3 length: 13 residues. Between the trimmed V and J ends, which lost 1 base and 3 bases, there was a span of 6 bases. In germline, CDR1 is SEHNR, CDR2 FQNEAQ (reference sequence). What was sequenced was PBMCs. The TCR originated in a woman aged 25 to 39 in good health and CMV-seronegative. The chain uses TRBV7-9 and TRBJ1-1, with D unresolved. CDR3 nucleotide sequence: TGTGCCAGCAGCTTAGGTCCGGACACTGAAGCTTTCTTT. Its translation is CASSLGPDTEAFF.